This TCR beta chain was obtained from a study of shared T cell receptors in the human thymus. This table comes from immunoSEQ multiplex PCR, and its TCRdb copy is limited to in-frame clones, with some not included. The table records 700,000 or so clones, approximately 85% of them present only once. Looked up from germline, CDR1 is SGHTA and CDR2 is FQGTGA. The CDR3 sequence is 13 residues long. The V end lost 3 bases, the J end lost 6 bases, and 6 bases lay between the germline ends. These data were also filed under a second study, of human thymus T cells.

J is TRBJ1-6 and V is TRBV7-3; D not certain. The clonotype was recovered from a girl under three years old with a congenital heart defect. The sample taken for sequencing was thymocytes. The CDR3 is CASSFGFNSPLHF. CDR3 sequence (DNA): TGTGCCAGCAGCTTTGGCTTTAATTCACCCCTCCACTTT.